The clone carrying this T cell receptor (beta chain) was observed a single time. This specimen belongs to a study of blood T cell repertoires in COVID-19. Participant-reported clinical history was the basis for cohort assignment. Sequenced by immunoSEQ multiplex PCR; TCRdb stores in-frame clones only, minus some. Among around 130,000 clones listed, roughly 80% were seen once. V gave up 0 bases and J gave up 4 bases; unmatched junction bases: 1. Germline lookup yields CDR1 SGHRS and CDR2 YFSETQ. This CDR3 is built from 13 residues. The sequence derives from a man aged 25-45 years who had recovered from COVID-19. Material for sequencing was PBMCs or T cells enriched from blood (not recorded which). This chain connects TRBV5-1 to TRBJ2-7; 7 bases match TRBD2. CDR3: CASSLGTRYEQYF. CDR3 bases: TGCGCCAGCAGCTTGGGGACTAGGTACGAGCAGTACTTC.